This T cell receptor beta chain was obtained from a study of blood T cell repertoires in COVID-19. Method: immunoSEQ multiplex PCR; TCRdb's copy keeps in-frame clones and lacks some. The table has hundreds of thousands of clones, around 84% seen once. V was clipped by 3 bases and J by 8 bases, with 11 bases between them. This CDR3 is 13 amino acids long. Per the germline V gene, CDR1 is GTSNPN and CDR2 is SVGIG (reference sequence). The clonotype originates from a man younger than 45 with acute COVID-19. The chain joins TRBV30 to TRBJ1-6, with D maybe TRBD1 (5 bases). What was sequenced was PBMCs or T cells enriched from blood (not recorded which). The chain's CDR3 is CAWRTDVHSPLHF. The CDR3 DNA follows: TGTGCCTGGAGGACAGACGTTCATTCACCCCTCCACTTT.